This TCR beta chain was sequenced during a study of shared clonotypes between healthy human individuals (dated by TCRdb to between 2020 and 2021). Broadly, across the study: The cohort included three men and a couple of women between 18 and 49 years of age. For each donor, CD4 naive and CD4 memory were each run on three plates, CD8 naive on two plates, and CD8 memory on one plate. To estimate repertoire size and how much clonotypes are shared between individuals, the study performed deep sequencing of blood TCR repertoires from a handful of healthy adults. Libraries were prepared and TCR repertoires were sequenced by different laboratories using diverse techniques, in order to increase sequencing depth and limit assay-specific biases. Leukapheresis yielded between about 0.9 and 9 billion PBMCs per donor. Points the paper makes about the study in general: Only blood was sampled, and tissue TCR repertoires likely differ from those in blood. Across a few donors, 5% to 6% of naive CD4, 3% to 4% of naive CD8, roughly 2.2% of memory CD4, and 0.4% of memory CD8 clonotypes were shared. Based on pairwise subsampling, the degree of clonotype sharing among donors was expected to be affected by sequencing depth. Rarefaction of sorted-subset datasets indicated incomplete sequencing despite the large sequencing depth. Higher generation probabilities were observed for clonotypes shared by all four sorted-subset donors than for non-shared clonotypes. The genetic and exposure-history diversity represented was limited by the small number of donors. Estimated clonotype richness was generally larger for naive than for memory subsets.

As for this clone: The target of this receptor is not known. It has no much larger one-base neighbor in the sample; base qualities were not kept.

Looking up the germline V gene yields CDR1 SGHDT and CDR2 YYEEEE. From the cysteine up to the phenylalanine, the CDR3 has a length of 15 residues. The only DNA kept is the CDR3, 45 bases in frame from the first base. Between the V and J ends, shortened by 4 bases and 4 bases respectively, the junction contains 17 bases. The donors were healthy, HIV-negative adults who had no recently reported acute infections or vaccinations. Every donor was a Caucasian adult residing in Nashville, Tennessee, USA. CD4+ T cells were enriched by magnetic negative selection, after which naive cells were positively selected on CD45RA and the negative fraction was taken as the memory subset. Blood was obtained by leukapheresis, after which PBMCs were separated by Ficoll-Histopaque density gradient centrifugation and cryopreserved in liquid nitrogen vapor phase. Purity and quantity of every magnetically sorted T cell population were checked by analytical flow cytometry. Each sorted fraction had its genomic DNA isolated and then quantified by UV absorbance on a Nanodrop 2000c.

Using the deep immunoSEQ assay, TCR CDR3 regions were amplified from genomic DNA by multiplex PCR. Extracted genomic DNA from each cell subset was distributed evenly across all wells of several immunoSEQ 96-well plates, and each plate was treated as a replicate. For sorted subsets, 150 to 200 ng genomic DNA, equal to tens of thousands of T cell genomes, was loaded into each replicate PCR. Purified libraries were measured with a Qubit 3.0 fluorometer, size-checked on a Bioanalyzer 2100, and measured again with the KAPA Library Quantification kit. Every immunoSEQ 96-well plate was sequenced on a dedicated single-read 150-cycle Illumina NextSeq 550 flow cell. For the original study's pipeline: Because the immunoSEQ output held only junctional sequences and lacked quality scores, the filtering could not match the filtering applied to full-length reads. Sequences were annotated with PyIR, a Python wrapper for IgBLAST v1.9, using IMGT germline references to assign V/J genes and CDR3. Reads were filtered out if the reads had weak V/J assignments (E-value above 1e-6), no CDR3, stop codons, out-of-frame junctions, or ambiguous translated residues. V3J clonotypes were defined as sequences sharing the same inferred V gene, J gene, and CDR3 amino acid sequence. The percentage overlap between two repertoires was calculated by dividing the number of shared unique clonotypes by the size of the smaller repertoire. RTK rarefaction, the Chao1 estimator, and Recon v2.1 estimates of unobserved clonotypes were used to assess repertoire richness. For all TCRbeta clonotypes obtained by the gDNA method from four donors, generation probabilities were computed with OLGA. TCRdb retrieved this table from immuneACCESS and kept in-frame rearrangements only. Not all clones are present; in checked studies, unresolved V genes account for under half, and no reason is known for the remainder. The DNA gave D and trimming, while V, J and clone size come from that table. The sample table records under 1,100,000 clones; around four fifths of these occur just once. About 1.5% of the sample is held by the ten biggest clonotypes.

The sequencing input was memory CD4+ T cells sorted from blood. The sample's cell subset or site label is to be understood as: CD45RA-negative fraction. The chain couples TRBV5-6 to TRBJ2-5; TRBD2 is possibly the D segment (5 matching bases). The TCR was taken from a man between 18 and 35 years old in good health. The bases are TGTGCCAGCAGCACGGGGTGGGGTTGGAGAGAGACCCAGTACTTC. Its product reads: CASSTGWGWRETQYF.